These 27 T cell receptor beta chains were sequenced from one sample in a study of cytomegalovirus exposure and HLA in healthy donors. The study ran its PCR with 60 Vbeta and 13 Jbeta primers. This table comes from immunoSEQ multiplex PCR, and its TCRdb copy is limited to in-frame clones, with some not included. The sample holds approximately 84,000 clones; 78% are singletons and the top ten take around 2.5%. The sequencing sample was made of PBMCs. These receptors originate from a male donor in good health and CMV-seropositive.

Of note for this clone: One end of the junction does not line up with germline, which may come from a read error. V gene TRBV10-1 combines with J gene TRBJ2-7; D might be TRBD1 (6 bases). The germline V gene encodes CDR1 WNHNN and CDR2 SYGVQD (reference sequence). The CDR3 runs to 12 residues. CDR3 in amino acids: CASSDSGRGDNF. The CDR3, as DNA: TGCGCCAGCAGTGATTCGGGACGAGGGGACAACTTC.

This clone has just a few counts. This chain joins TRBV2 and TRBJ2-7, with TRBD2 identical over 7 bases. This CDR3 region has 13 residues. Germline V gene data show CDR1 as SNHLY and CDR2 as FYNNEI. With 6 bases clipped from V and 1 base from J, the junction kept 3 bases outside the gene matches. This CDR3 reads CASSTSASYEQYF. Here the CDR3 DNA reads TGTGCCAGCAGCACTAGCGCATCCTACGAGCAGTACTTC.

The CDR3 reads CASSLAGRETQYF. The CDR3 DNA sequence: TGTGCCAGCAGCTTAGCCGGGAGAGAGACCCAGTACTTC. This chain joins TRBV7-3 and TRBJ2-5; tentatively, D is TRBD2 (6 bases). The germline gives CDR1 SGHTA, CDR2 FQGTGA. V lost 2 bases and J 4 bases, leaving 8 bases between the germline ends. This CDR3 has 13 residues.

V is TRBV5-1 and J is TRBJ2-7; D gene unclear. The ends were cut back, 1 base at V and 1 base at J, with 15 bases in the middle. Germline CDR1 and CDR2: SGHRS and YFSETQ. The CDR3 is 16 residues long. The CDR3 DNA reads as TGCGCCAGCAGCTTGTTCCTGTCAGGCTCTTCCTACGAGCAGTACTTC. As protein: CASSLFLSGSSYEQYF.

The V call is TRBV19, the J call TRBJ1-2, with 7 bases lining up with TRBD1. The V and J ends lost 1 base and 1 base, in that order; junction bases with no gene match: 9. The CDR3 covers 17 residues. Germline lookup yields CDR1 LNHDA and CDR2 SQIVND (reference sequence). CDR3 DNA: TGTGCCAGTAGTATAGCACCCCTGGACAGGAATAACTATGGCTACACCTTC. Amino acids: CASSIAPLDRNNYGYTF.

This clone was seen only once. The J gene is TRBJ2-7, the V gene TRBV29-1; unclear D gene. The CDR3 loop spans 12 amino acids. The V end lost 7 bases, the J end lost 0 bases, and 10 bases lay between the germline ends. Germline V gene data show CDR1 as SQVTM and CDR2 as ANQGSEA. DNA for the CDR3: TGCAGCGCCCTGCGAAGCTCCTACGAGCAGTACTTC. This translates into CSALRSSYEQYF.

The V and J genes are TRBV5-1 and TRBJ1-1; D ambiguous. CDR3 length equals 16 residues. Germline V gives CDR1 SGHRS, CDR2 YFSETQ. With 0 bases removed from V and 0 bases from J, the gap between germline ends came to 12 bases. CDR3 amino acids: CASSLELRHMNTEAFF. In DNA form, the CDR3 reads TGCGCCAGCAGCTTGGAATTACGACACATGAACACTGAAGCTTTCTTT.

This clone was found a few times. The chain recombines TRBV7-8 with TRBJ2-5; possible D gene TRBD1, 5 bases. CDR1 is SGHVS, CDR2 FQNEAQ, per germline. The germline V and J ends were trimmed by 7 bases and 4 bases, with 16 bases remaining between them. CDR3 length equals 14 residues. The CDR3 DNA reads TGTGCCAGCACTTCCCAGGGAATTGGAGAGACCCAGTACTTC. Its translation: CASTSQGIGETQYF.

The chain couples TRBV27 to TRBJ2-7; 11 nucleotides line up with TRBD1. The CDR3 runs 16 residues. The germline CDR1 and CDR2 sequences are MNHEY and SMNVEV (reference sequence). V shed 5 bases and J 3 bases; nucleotides not matched to a gene: 9. This CDR3 is CASSPTAGTGGYEQYF. CDR3 DNA: TGTGCCAGCAGTCCTACCGCCGGGACAGGGGGCTACGAGCAGTACTTC.

The chain couples TRBV9 to TRBJ1-5, with D possibly matching TRBD1 (6 bases). Germline CDR1 SGDLS, CDR2 YYNGEE. V lost 0 bases and J lost 4, with 8 bases in between. The CDR3 spans 14 residues. DNA for the CDR3: TGTGCCAGCAGCGTAGGGACAGCAAATCAGCCCCAGCATTTT. Amino acid sequence: CASSVGTANQPQHF.

J is TRBJ1-2 and V is TRBV6-1; 7 nucleotides align to TRBD1. V lost 2 bases, J lost 8 bases, and 14 bases stayed unmatched. The CDR3 contains 16 residues. The germline gives CDR1 MNHNS, CDR2 SASEGT. The CDR3 region is CASSEIRGRQGGGYTF. The CDR3 nucleotides are TGTGCCAGCAGTGAAATTCGAGGGCGACAGGGAGGAGGCTACACCTTC.

The chain has TRBV7-2 and TRBJ2-3, with D tentatively TRBD2 (7 bases). The germline CDR1 and CDR2 sequences are SGHTA and FQGNSA. V lost 5 bases and J 3 bases, leaving 18 bases between the germline ends. The CDR3 is made up of 16 amino acids. The CDR3 here is CASSRGGAGPTDTQYF. Here the CDR3 DNA reads TGTGCCAGCAGCCGTGGGGGGGCGGGACCAACAGATACGCAGTATTTT.

This chain connects TRBV6-1 to TRBJ1-5, with TRBD1 matching 11 bases. Germline V lookup: CDR1 MNHNS, CDR2 SASEGT. This CDR3 is 17 amino acids long. Trimming cost V 4 bases and J 6 bases; bases outside gene matches: 11. CDR3 nucleotide sequence: TGTGCCAGCAGTGTGTGGGGGGGACAGGGGGGGACTCAGCCCCAGCATTTT. Translated: CASSVWGGQGGTQPQHF.

This chain links TRBV27 with TRBJ1-5, with D perhaps TRBD1 (6 bases). CDR1 is MNHEY, CDR2 SMNVEV, per germline (reference sequence). V was cut by 1 base and J by 6 bases, with 13 bases left in between. The CDR3 extends over 15 amino acids. The DNA of the CDR3 is TGTGCCAGCAGTTTATTCGGACAGAAGCGTCAGCCCCAGCATTTT. It is translated as CASSLFGQKRQPQHF.

The rearrangement joins TRBV5-6 to TRBJ2-5; 7 bases are a match to TRBD1. Looked up from germline, CDR1 is SGHDT and CDR2 is YYEEEE. The CDR3 sequence is 16 residues long. V shed 1 base and J 3 bases; nucleotides not matched to a gene: 9. Written as DNA, the CDR3 is TGTGCCAGCAGCTTGCGGCGTACAGGGGAGAAAGAGACCCAGTACTTC. The encoded protein is CASSLRRTGEKETQYF.

The V call is TRBV4-3, the J call TRBJ2-2, with 7 bases matching TRBD2. Germline V gene data show CDR1 as LGHNA and CDR2 as YSLEER. This CDR3 comprises 14 residues. Trimming cost V 0 bases and J 7 bases; bases outside gene matches: 2. This chain's CDR3 is CASSQETSIGELFF. In nucleotides, the CDR3 is TGCGCCAGCAGCCAAGAGACTAGCATCGGGGAGCTGTTTTTT.

The V gene is TRBV27, the J gene TRBJ1-5; D gene unclear. Trimming left V 5 bases short and J 0 bases short, with 11 bases between. The CDR3 runs 15 residues. Germline loops: CDR1 MNHEY, CDR2 SMNVEV (reference sequence). This CDR3 reads CASSPQRVSNQPQHF. The DNA of the CDR3 is TGTGCCAGCAGTCCCCAGCGGGTTAGCAATCAGCCCCAGCATTTT.

This clone was recorded a few times. The V call is TRBV9, the J call TRBJ2-7; 9 bases agree with TRBD2. Per the germline V gene, CDR1 is SGDLS and CDR2 is YYNGEE. The CDR3 length is 15 residues. The V segment lost 0 bases and the J segment 5 bases; nucleotides outside the gene matches: 6. CDR3 protein: CASSVGPSGNHEQYF. The CDR3 DNA follows: TGTGCCAGCAGCGTAGGGCCTAGCGGGAACCACGAGCAGTACTTC.

This clone was seen only a few times. The chain employs TRBV6-5 and TRBJ2-6, with D uncertain. The V end was cut by 5 bases, the J end by 2 bases, with 4 bases between. CDR3 length equals 13 residues. Germline values: CDR1 MNHEY, CDR2 SVGAGI. CDR3 sequence reads: CASSITGANVLTF. CDR3 DNA: TGTGCCAGCAGTATAACTGGGGCCAACGTCCTGACTTTC.

The J gene is TRBJ2-7, the V gene TRBV7-9; D might be TRBD1 (5 bases). Trimming stripped 1 base from V and 0 bases from J, with 19 bases between. Per the germline V gene, CDR1 is SEHNR and CDR2 is FQNEAQ (reference sequence). This CDR3 is 18 amino acids long. CDR3 DNA: TGTGCCAGCAGCTTAGTCGGTATTCGTAGGGGAAGCTCCTACGAGCAGTACTTC. It encodes CASSLVGIRRGSSYEQYF.

The V gene is TRBV7-3, the J gene TRBJ2-3, with 8 bases identical to TRBD1. In germline, CDR1 is SGHTA, CDR2 FQGTGA. CDR3 length equals 14 residues. Trimming removed 2 bases from V and 5 bases from J; junction bases left unmatched: 3. This CDR3 reads CASSLGQGRDTQYF. The CDR3 bases are TGTGCCAGCAGCTTAGGACAGGGCAGAGATACGCAGTATTTT.

The chain carries TRBV7-6 and TRBJ2-1; TRBD2 matches 7 bases. Germline-derived CDR1 and CDR2 are SGHVS and FNYEAQ. This CDR3 has 15 residues. The trim removed 5 bases at V and 5 bases at J, leaving 9 bases unmatched. CDR3 bases: TGTGCCAGCAGCCATCCGATTAGCGGGCACAATGAGCAGTTCTTC. Encoded protein: CASSHPISGHNEQFF.

The chain joins TRBV27 to TRBJ1-1; D unclear. CDR3 size: 13 residues. Trimming removed 3 bases from V and 6 bases from J, with 11 bases in between. In germline, CDR1 is MNHEY, CDR2 SMNVEV (reference sequence). The CDR3 here is CASSLREGSEAFF. The DNA of the CDR3 is TGTGCCAGCAGTTTGCGGGAAGGGTCTGAAGCTTTCTTT.

This chain joins TRBV9 and TRBJ2-1, with 9 bases identical to TRBD2. This CDR3 is 16 amino acids long. V was clipped by 2 bases and J by 6 bases; unmatched bases: 9. Germline CDR1 and CDR2: SGDLS and YYNGEE. Here the CDR3 DNA reads TGTGCCAGCAGCGTTTCGCCTAGCGGGGCGCCCAATGAGCAGTTCTTC. Translating it yields CASSVSPSGAPNEQFF.

This clone appeared once. J is TRBJ2-1 and V is TRBV6-4; 10 nucleotides agree with TRBD2. This CDR3 has 17 amino acids. The germline gives CDR1 MRHNA, CDR2 SNTAGT. The J segment lost 0 bases and the V segment lost 4 bases, leaving 6 bases of the junction unmatched. The CDR3 is CASSVDPSGSSYNEQFF. CDR3 nucleotide sequence: TGTGCCAGCAGTGTCGACCCTAGCGGGAGCTCCTACAATGAGCAGTTCTTC.

Only a few counts were recorded for this clone. This rearrangement joins TRBV5-1 to TRBJ1-1, with TRBD1 as a possible D gene (6 bases). The CDR3 has 14 amino acids. Germline-derived CDR1 and CDR2 are SGHRS and YFSETQ. Trimming left V 0 bases short and J 4 bases short, with 10 bases between. The CDR3 DNA reads TGCGCCAGCAGCTTGGTGGAAGGGGGCACTGAAGCTTTCTTT. It is translated as CASSLVEGGTEAFF. Filled out from reference TRBV5-1 and TRBJ1-1, the complete variable domain reads KAGVTQTPRYLIKTRGQQVTLSCSPISGHRSVSWYQQTPGQGLQFLFEYFSETQRNKGNFPGRFSGRQFSNSRSEMNVSTLELGDSALYLCASSLVEGGTEAFFGQGTRLTVV.

The chain has TRBV4-3 and TRBJ2-5; 10 nucleotides align to TRBD1. CDR1 LGHNA and CDR2 YSLEER come from the germline V gene. Losses at the gene ends were 3 bases for V and 5 bases for J; bases not matched to a gene: 6. There are 15 residues in the CDR3. CDR3 coding DNA: TGCGCCAGCAGCCATTGGGACAGGGGAAAGGAGACCCAGTACTTC. Amino acids: CASSHWDRGKETQYF.